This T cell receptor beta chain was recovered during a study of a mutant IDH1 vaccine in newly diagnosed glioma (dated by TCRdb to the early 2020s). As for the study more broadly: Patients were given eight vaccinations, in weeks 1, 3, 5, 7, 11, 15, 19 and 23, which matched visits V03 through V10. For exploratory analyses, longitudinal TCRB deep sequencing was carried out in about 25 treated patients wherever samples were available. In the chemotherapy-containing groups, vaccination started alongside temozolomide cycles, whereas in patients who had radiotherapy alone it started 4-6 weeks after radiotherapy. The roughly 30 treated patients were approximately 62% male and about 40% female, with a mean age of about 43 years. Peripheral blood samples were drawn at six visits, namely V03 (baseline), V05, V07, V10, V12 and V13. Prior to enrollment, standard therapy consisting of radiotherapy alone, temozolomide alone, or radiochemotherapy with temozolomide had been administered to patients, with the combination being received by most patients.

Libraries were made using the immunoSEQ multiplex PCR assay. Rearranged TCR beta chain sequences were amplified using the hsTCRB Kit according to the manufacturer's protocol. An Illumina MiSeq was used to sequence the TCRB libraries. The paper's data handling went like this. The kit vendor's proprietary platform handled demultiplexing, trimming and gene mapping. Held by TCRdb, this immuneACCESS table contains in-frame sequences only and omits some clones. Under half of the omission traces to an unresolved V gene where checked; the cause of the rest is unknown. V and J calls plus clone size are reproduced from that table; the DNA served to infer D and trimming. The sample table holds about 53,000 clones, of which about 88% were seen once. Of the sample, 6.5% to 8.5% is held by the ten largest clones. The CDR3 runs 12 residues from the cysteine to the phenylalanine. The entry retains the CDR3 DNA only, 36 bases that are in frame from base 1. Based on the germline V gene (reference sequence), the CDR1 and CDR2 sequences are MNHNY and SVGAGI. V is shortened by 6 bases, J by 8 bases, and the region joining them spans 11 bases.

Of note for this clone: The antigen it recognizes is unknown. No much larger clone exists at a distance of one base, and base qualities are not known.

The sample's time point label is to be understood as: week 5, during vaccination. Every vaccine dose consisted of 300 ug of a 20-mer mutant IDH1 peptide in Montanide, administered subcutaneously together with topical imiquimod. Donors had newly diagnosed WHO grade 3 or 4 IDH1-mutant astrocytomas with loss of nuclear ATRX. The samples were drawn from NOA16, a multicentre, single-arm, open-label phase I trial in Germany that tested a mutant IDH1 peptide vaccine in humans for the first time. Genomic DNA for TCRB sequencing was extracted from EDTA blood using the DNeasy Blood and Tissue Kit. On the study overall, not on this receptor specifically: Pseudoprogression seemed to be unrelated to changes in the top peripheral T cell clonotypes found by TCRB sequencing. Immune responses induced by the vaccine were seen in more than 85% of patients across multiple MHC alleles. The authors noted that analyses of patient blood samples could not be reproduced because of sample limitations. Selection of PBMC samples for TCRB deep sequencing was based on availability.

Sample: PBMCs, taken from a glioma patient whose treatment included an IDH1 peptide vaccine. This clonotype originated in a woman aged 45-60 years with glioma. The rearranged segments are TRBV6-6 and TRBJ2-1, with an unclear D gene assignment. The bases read TGTGCCAGCAGCCCGTCGGTCCATGAGCAGTTCTTC. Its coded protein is CASSPSVHEQFF.